This T cell receptor beta chain originates from a study of shared clonotypes between healthy human individuals. Germline CDR1 LNHDA, CDR2 SQIVND (reference sequence). The CDR3 loop spans 15 amino acids. The V and J ends lost 0 bases and 7 bases respectively, with 15 bases between them. The assay was immunoSEQ multiplex PCR, and TCRdb's table has in-frame clones only and misses some. Of over 400,000 clones listed, around 73% are singletons. The chain joins TRBV19 to TRBJ1-1; D ambiguous. Sequencing used PBMCs. The origin of this receptor is a woman between 35 and 50 years old in good health. Some clones in this sample may be carry-over from other donors' samples. Here the CDR3 DNA reads TGTGCCAGTAGTATAGATTTTTCCGGATTCCTTGAAGCTTTCTTT. Translated, it gives CASSIDFSGFLEAFF. The full variable domain, with the rest looked up from reference TRBV19 and TRBJ1-1, is DGGITQSPKYLFRKEGQNVTLSCEQNLNHDAMYWYRQDPGQGLRLIYYSQIVNDFQKGDIAEGYSVSREKKESFPLTVTSAQKNPTAFYLCASSIDFSGFLEAFFGQGTRLTVV.